One and the same sample provided the 5 T cell receptor gamma chains below, sequenced in a study of gamma-delta T cells after stem cell transplantation. TCRdb reprocessed the RT-PCR reads through CATT. The sample has roughly 370 gamma-chain clones, 2% to 3% seen once. What was sequenced was gamma-delta T cells. Receptors originate from a human donor. It is not recorded whose cells these are; they may come from a transplant donor.

This clone is termed medium-sized. This may come from a read error, since a much larger clone is one base off. The chain links TRGV3 to TRGJ1 or TRGJ2. The CDR3 sequence is 15 residues long. Germline V gene lookup returns CDR1 VTNTFY and CDR2 YDVSTARD (reference sequence). Trimming cost V 5 bases and J 6 bases; bases outside gene matches: 16. In DNA, the CDR3 is TGTGCCACCTGGGGCCCCCCGGAAGAGGGTTATAAGAAACTCTTT. Its protein is CATWGPPEEGYKKLF.

This clone was found a few times. This likely stems from a read error, as it lies one base from a far larger clone. The same CDR3 arises from other DNA sequences in this sample as well. The chain combines TRGV9 with TRGJP. The trim removed 4 bases at V and 7 bases at J, leaving 7 bases unmatched. This CDR3 spans 16 amino acids. Germline V lookup: CDR1 GITISATS, CDR2 ISYDGTV (reference sequence). CDR3 region: CALWDPKELGKKIKVF. In DNA, the CDR3 is TGTGCCTTGTGGGACCCGAAGGAGTTGGGCAAAAAAATCAAGGTATTT.

This clone was counted a few times. This is likely an artifact of a read error, given a far larger clone one base away. The V gene is TRGV9, the J gene TRGJP. CDR1 and CDR2 (germline): GITISATS, ISYDGTV (reference sequence). This CDR3 is 16 amino acids long. CDR3 DNA sequence: TGTGCCTCGTGGGAGGTGCAAGAGTTGGGCAAAAAAATCAAGGTATTT. Its protein is CASWEVQELGKKIKVF.

A few counts support this clone. A far larger clone is only one base removed, so a read error is likely. The J gene is TRGJP, the V gene TRGV9. Per the germline V gene, CDR1 is GITISATS and CDR2 is ISYDGTV (reference sequence). CDR3 size: 16 residues. CDR3 nucleotides: TGTGCCTTGTGGGAGGTCCAAGAGTTGGGCAAAAAAATCGAGGTATTT. It encodes CALWEVQELGKKIEVF.

Sample share makes this clone hyperexpanded (1% or more). Other DNA sequences in this specimen translate into the identical CDR3. The rearrangement links TRGV9 to TRGJP. Germline V gives CDR1 GITISATS, CDR2 ISYDGTV (reference sequence). The CDR3 has 16 residues. J was trimmed by 4 bases and V by 0 bases; bases with no gene match: 0. The CDR3 sequence is CALWEVQELGKKIKVF. As DNA, the CDR3 is TGTGCCTTGTGGGAGGTGCAAGAGTTGGGCAAAAAAATCAAGGTATTT.